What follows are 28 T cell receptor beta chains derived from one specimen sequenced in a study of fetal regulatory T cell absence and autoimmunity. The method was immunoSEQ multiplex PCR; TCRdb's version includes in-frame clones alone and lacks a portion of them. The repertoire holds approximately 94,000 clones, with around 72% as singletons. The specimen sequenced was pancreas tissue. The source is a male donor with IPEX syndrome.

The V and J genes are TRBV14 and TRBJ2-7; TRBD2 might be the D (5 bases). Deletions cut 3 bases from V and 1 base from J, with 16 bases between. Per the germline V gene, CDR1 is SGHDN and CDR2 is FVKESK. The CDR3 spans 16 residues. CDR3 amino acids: CASSHLEGDLSYEQYF. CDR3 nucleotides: TGTGCCAGCAGCCATTTAGAGGGAGACTTGTCCTACGAGCAGTACTTC.

The CDR3 DNA follows: TGCGCCAGCAGCCATGGACTAGCGGGGGGGCAAGCCGGCAATGAGCAGTTCTTC. Protein: CASSHGLAGGQAGNEQFF. The genes are TRBV4-3 and TRBJ2-1, with 15 bases identical to TRBD2. Germline V CDR1 and CDR2: LGHNA, YSLEER. The CDR3 runs 18 residues. After removal of 3 bases from V and 6 bases from J, the junction contained 9 bases not matched to a gene.

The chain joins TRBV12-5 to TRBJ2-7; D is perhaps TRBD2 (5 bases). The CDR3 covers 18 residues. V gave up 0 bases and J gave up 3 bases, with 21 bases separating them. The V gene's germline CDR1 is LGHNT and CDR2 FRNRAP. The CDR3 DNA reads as TGTGCTAGTGGTTTGGTACCCCTCTCCCGGGAAGAACGCTACGAGCAGTACTTC. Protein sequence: CASGLVPLSREERYEQYF.

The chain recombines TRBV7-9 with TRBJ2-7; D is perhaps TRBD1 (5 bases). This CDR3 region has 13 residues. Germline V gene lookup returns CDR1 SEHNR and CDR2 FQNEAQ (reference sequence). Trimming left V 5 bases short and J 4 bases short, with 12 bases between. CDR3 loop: CASSPTGQYEQYF. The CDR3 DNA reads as TGTGCCAGCAGCCCAACTGGACAATACGAGCAGTACTTC.

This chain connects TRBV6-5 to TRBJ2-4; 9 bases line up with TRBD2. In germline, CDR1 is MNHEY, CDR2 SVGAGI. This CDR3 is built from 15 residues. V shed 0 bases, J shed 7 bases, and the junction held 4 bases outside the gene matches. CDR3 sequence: CASSYSTAGGNIQYF. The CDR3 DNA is TGTGCCAGCAGTTACTCCACAGCGGGGGGCAACATTCAGTACTTC.

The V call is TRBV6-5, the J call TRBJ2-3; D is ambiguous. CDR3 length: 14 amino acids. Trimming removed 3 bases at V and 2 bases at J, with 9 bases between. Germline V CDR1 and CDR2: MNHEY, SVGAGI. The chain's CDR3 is CASSYLRVTDTQYF. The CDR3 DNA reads TGTGCCAGCAGTTATCTTAGAGTCACAGATACGCAGTATTTT.

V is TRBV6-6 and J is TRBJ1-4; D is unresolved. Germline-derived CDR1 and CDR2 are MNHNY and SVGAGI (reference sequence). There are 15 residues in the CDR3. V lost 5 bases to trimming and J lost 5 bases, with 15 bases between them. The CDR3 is CASSTHGRQNEKLFF. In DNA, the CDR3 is TGTGCCAGCAGTACCCATGGGCGGCAGAATGAAAAACTGTTTTTT.

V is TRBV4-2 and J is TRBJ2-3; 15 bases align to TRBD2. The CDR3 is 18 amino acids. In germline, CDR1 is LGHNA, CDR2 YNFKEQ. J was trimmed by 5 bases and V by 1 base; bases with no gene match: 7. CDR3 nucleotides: TGTGCCAGCAGCCAAGGGACTAGCGGGGGGGCCGAGGGAGATACGCAGTATTTT. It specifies CASSQGTSGGAEGDTQYF.

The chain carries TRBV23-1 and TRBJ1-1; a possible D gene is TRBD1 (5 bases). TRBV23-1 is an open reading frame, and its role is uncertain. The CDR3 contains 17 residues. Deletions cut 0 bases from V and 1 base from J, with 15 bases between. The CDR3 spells CASSQSAVPGKNTEAFF. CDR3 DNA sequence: TGCGCCAGCAGTCAATCGGCGGTCCCAGGGAAGAACACTGAAGCTTTCTTT.

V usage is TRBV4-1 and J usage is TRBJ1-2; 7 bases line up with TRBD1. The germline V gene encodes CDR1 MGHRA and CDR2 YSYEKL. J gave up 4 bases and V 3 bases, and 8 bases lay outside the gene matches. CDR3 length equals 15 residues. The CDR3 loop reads CASSHPGQNLYGYTF. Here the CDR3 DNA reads TGCGCCAGCAGCCACCCGGGACAGAATCTCTATGGCTACACCTTC.

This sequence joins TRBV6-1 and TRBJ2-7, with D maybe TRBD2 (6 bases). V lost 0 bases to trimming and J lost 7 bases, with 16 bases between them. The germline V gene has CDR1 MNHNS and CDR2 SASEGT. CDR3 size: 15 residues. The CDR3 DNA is TGTGCCAGCAGTGAAGCAGGGAGGTGGCCCGAGGAGCAGTACTTC. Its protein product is CASSEAGRWPEEQYF.

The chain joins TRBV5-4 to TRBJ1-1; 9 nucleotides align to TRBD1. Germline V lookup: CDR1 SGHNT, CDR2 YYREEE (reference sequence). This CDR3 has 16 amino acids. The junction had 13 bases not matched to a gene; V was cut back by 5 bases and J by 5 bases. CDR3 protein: CASSPGTGTGKTEAFF. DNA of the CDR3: TGTGCCAGCAGTCCCGGGACAGGGACGGGCAAGACTGAAGCTTTCTTT. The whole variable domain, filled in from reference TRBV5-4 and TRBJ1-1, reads ETGVTQSPTHLIKTRGQQVTLRCSSQSGHNTVSWYQQALGQGPQFIFQYYREEENGRGNFPPRFSGLQFPNYSSELNVNALELDDSALYLCASSPGTGTGKTEAFFGQGTRLTVV.

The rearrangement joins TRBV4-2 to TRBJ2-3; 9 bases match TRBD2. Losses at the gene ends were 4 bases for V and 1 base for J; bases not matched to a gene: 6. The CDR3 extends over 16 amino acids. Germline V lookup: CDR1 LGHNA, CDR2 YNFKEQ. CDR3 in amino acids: CASSPQRTSGTDTQYF. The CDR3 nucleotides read TGTGCCAGCAGCCCCCAGCGGACTAGCGGCACAGATACGCAGTATTTT.

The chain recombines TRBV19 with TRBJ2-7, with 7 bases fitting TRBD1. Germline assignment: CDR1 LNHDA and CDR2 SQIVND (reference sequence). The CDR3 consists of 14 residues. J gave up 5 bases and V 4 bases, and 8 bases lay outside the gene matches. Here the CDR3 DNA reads TGTGCCAGTAGTACCAGACAGGGAGTGAACGAGCAGTACTTC. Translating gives CASSTRQGVNEQYF.

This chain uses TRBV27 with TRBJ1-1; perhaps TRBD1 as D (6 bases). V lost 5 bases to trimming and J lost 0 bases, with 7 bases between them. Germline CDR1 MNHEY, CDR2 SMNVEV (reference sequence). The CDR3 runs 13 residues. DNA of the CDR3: TGTGCCAGCAGTGGACAGCTGAACACTGAAGCTTTCTTT. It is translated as CASSGQLNTEAFF.

CDR3 loop: CAWSTQVLPYEQYF. CDR3 bases: TGTGCCTGGAGTACGCAGGTTCTCCCATACGAGCAGTACTTC. The V gene is TRBV30, the J gene TRBJ2-7; no reliable D call. This CDR3 comprises 14 residues. Germline V lookup: CDR1 GTSNPN, CDR2 SVGIG (reference sequence). V shed 2 bases and J shed 4 bases, with 15 bases lying between them.

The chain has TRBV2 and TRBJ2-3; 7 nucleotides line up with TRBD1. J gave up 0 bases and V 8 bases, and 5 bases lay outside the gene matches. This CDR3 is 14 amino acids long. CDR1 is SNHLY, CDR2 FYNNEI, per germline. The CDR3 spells CASSRDRSTDTQYF. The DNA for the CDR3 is TGTGCCAGCTCCCGGGACAGAAGCACAGATACGCAGTATTTT.

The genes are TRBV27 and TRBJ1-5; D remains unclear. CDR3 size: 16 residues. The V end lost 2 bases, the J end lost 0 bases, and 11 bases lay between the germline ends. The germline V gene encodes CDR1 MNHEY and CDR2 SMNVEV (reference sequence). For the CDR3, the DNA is TGTGCCAGCAGTTTAGGGCCCCCTTATAGCAATCAGCCCCAGCATTTT. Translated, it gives CASSLGPPYSNQPQHF.

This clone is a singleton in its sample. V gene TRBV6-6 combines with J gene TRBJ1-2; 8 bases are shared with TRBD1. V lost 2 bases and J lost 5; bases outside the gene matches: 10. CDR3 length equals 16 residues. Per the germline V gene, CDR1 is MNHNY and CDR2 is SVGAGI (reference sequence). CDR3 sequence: CASSYVGDRWGYGYTF. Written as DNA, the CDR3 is TGTGCCAGCAGTTACGTGGGGGACAGGTGGGGATATGGCTACACCTTC.

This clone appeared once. The CDR3 nucleotides read TGTGCCAGCAGTTACTCGAGGGGGCTAGCCAAAAACATTCAGTACTTC. It codes for CASSYSRGLAKNIQYF. The V and J genes are TRBV6-5 and TRBJ2-4, with 7 bases aligning to TRBD1. This CDR3 has 16 amino acids. Germline CDR1 MNHEY, CDR2 SVGAGI. Trimming took 0 bases from V and 0 from J; bases not matched to a gene: 2.

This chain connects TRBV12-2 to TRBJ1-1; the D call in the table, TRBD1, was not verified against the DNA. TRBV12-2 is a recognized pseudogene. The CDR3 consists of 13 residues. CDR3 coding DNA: TGTGCAAGTCGCCCGACATTAAACACTGAAGCTTTCTTT. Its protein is CASRPTLNTEAFF.

In nucleotides, the CDR3 is TGTGCCAGCAGCTTGTCGTCAGGCAATCAGCCCCAGCATTTT. It specifies CASSLSSGNQPQHF. The chain is built from TRBV7-9 and TRBJ1-5; D ambiguous. In germline, CDR1 is SEHNR, CDR2 FQNEAQ (reference sequence). The CDR3 spans 14 residues. The V end was cut by 3 bases, the J end by 2 bases, with 8 bases between.

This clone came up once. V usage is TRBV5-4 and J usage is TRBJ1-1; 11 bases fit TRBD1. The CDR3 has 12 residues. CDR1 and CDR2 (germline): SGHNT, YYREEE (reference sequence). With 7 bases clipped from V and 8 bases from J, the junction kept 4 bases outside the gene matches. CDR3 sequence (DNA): TGTGCCAGCGGGACAGGGGGACGGGAAGCTTTCTTT. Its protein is CASGTGGREAFF.

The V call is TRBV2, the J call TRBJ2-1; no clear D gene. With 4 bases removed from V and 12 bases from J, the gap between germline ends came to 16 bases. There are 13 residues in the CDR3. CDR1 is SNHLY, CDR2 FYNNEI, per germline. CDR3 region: CASSGGHTTRQFF. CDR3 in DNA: TGTGCCAGCAGTGGGGGTCACACGACGAGGCAGTTCTTC.

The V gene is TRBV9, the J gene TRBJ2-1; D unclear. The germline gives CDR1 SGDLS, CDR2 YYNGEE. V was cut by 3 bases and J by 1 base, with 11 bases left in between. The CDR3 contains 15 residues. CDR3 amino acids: CASSAPGSSYNEQFF. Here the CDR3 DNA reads TGTGCCAGCAGCGCCCCCGGGTCTTCCTACAATGAGCAGTTCTTC.

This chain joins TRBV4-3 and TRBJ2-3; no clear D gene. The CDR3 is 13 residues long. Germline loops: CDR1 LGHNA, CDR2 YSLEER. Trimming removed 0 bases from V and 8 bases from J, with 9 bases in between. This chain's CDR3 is CASSQEEALTQYF. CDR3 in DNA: TGCGCCAGCAGCCAAGAAGAAGCCCTTACGCAGTATTTT.

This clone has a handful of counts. The CDR3 is CASSFSPRNQPQHF. The CDR3 DNA reads as TGCGCCAGCAGCTTTAGTCCCCGCAATCAGCCCCAGCATTTT. The chain links TRBV5-1 to TRBJ1-5, with D uncertain. CDR1 is SGHRS and CDR2 is YFSETQ in the germline V gene. This CDR3 is built from 14 residues. V shed 2 bases and J shed 2 bases, with 8 bases lying between them.

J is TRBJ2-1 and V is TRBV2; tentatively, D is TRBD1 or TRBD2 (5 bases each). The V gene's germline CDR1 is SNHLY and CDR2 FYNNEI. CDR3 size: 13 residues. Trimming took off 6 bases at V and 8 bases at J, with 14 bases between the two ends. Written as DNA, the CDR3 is TGTGCCAGCAGCCCCGTGGGGGACGATGAGCAGTTCTTC. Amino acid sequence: CASSPVGDDEQFF.